This T cell receptor beta chain derives from a study of cytomegalovirus exposure and HLA in healthy donors. Sequencing used immunoSEQ multiplex PCR; TCRdb keeps in-frame clones, though not all of them. Here the sample spans 200,000 or so clones, approximately 80% being singletons. V shed 5 bases and J shed 1 base, with 12 bases lying between them. Germline loops: CDR1 SGHRS, CDR2 YFSETQ. The CDR3 is 14 amino acids. Details on this clone: What it binds is unknown.

Study results and caveats: For cytomegalovirus status, the classifier reportedly gave diagnoses with high specificity and sensitivity. CMV antigen specificity was confirmed in vitro for a few CMV-associated chains.

What was sequenced was PBMCs. J is TRBJ1-1 and V is TRBV5-1, with no clear D. The clonotype was recovered from a woman younger than 45 in good health and CMV-seropositive. The CDR3 protein is CASRNLGGNTEAFF. CDR3 nucleotides: TGCGCCAGCAGAAACCTGGGAGGGAACACTGAAGCTTTCTTT.